A single sample is the source of the 27 T cell receptor beta chains below, sequenced in a study of blood T cell repertoires in COVID-19. Some clones are missing from TCRdb's copy, which holds only in-frame ones; the method was immunoSEQ multiplex PCR. The sample comprises around 290,000 clones, around nine tenths of which are singletons, and roughly 4.8% rests with the top ten. The material sequenced was peripheral blood. The receptors were gathered from a man aged 35 to 55 with acute or convalescent COVID-19.

This chain links TRBV9 with TRBJ2-1; 11 nucleotides line up with TRBD2. Germline V lookup: CDR1 SGDLS, CDR2 YYNGEE. The CDR3 runs 16 residues. The V gene end was trimmed by 4 bases and the J gene end by 5 bases; junction bases not matched to a gene: 8. The chain's CDR3 is CASSPRGLADHNEQFF. CDR3 sequence (DNA): TGTGCCAGCAGCCCGAGGGGACTAGCGGATCACAATGAGCAGTTCTTC.

The chain carries TRBV7-2 and TRBJ2-1, with D possibly matching TRBD1 (5 bases). The ends were cut back, 1 base at V and 8 bases at J, with 15 bases in the middle. This CDR3 comprises 15 residues. CDR1 is SGHTA, CDR2 FQGNSA, per germline. This chain's CDR3 is CASSLGLGVGDEQFF. The CDR3 bases are TGTGCCAGCAGCTTAGGGCTAGGGGTGGGCGATGAGCAGTTCTTC.

This rearrangement joins TRBV5-4 to TRBJ2-7, with TRBD1 matching over 10 bases. With 4 bases clipped from V and 5 bases from J, the junction kept 6 bases outside the gene matches. The CDR3 has 14 residues. Germline CDR1 SGHNT, CDR2 YYREEE (reference sequence). The CDR3 sequence: CASSTGTGDNEQYF. The CDR3 DNA reads TGTGCCAGCAGCACCGGGACAGGGGATAACGAGCAGTACTTC.

J is TRBJ1-1 and V is TRBV27; D is ambiguous. Trimming removed 5 bases at V and 5 bases at J, with 18 bases between. Germline loops: CDR1 MNHEY, CDR2 SMNVEV (reference sequence). This CDR3 contains 15 residues. The CDR3 sequence: CASSLGLLEQTEAFF. The CDR3 coding sequence is TGTGCCAGCAGTCTAGGACTGCTAGAACAGACTGAAGCTTTCTTT.

Details on this clone: Different DNA sequences within this sample yield the same CDR3. V usage is TRBV24-1 and J usage is TRBJ1-2, with TRBD1 identical over 9 bases. The CDR3 is made up of 14 amino acids. Trimming at V came to 4 bases and at J to 4 bases, leaving 3 bases not matched to a gene. CDR1 is KGHDR, CDR2 SFDVKD, per germline. The CDR3 sequence: CATSDTDRGYGYTF. The CDR3 coding sequence is TGTGCCACCAGTGACACGGACAGGGGCTATGGCTACACCTTC.

This clone has a handful of counts. J is TRBJ1-2 and V is TRBV6-2 or TRBV6-3; 11 bases match TRBD1. The CDR3 spans 14 residues. Germline V gives CDR1 MNHEY, CDR2 SVGEGT. Germline trimming cut 5 bases from V and 8 bases from J; bases unmatched to any gene: 7. CDR3 DNA: TGTGCCAGCAGTCGACCGGGACAGGGGGAGGGCTACACCTTC. Protein product: CASSRPGQGEGYTF.

V usage is TRBV18 and J usage is TRBJ1-1; D not certain. CDR3 length equals 13 residues. V lost 2 bases to trimming and J lost 4 bases, with 8 bases between them. Germline CDR1 reads KGHSH; CDR2 reads LQKENI. The CDR3 coding sequence is TGTGCCAGCTCACCAAGCATTCGCACTGAAGCTTTCTTT. This sequence encodes CASSPSIRTEAFF.

This clone came up once. The chain joins TRBV19 to TRBJ1-1; D possibly corresponds to TRBD1 (5 bases). Germline loops: CDR1 LNHDA, CDR2 SQIVND (reference sequence). The V end was cut by 1 base, the J end by 1 base, with 13 bases between. This CDR3 contains 16 residues. The CDR3 is CASSIALIGGNTEAFF. In DNA, the CDR3 is TGTGCCAGTAGTATAGCTCTGATCGGGGGGAACACTGAAGCTTTCTTT.

The chain has TRBV30 and TRBJ2-7, with 8 nucleotides matching TRBD2. The V gene's germline CDR1 is GTSNPN and CDR2 SVGIG (reference sequence). The CDR3 length is 12 residues. V trimming: 6 bases; J trimming: 12 bases; junction bases outside the gene matches: 13. CDR3 region: CACSTPGTRWYF. In DNA, the CDR3 is TGTGCCTGCTCCACCCCCGGGACTAGATGGTACTTC.

The chain recombines TRBV3-1 (or the pseudogene TRBV3-2) with TRBJ1-2; D is possibly TRBD1 (5 bases). The CDR3 covers 17 residues. Germline values: CDR1 LGHDT, CDR2 YNNKEL (reference sequence). Deletions cut 1 base from V and 2 bases from J, with 17 bases between. The chain's CDR3 is CASSQAGVFGTNYGYTF. In DNA, the CDR3 is TGTGCCAGCAGCCAAGCGGGGGTTTTTGGGACCAACTATGGCTACACCTTC.

This clone was seen once. The chain uses TRBV6-6 and TRBJ2-3; TRBD2 matches at 10 bases. CDR3 length: 15 amino acids. Germline V gene sequence: CDR1 MNHNY, CDR2 SVGAGI (reference sequence). Losses at the gene ends were 7 bases for V and 0 bases for J; bases not matched to a gene: 4. The CDR3 sequence is CASISAGGSTDTQYF. DNA of the CDR3: TGTGCCAGCATATCAGCGGGGGGGAGCACAGATACGCAGTATTTT.

Many counts were recorded for this clone. The genes are TRBV7-6 and TRBJ2-7, with D unclear. CDR1 is SGHVS, CDR2 FNYEAQ, per germline. The CDR3 sequence is 15 residues long. Trimming stripped 5 bases from V and 0 bases from J, with 14 bases between. The CDR3 reads CASSPRPGSSYEQYF. In DNA form, the CDR3 reads TGTGCCAGCAGCCCCCGGCCGGGTAGCTCCTACGAGCAGTACTTC.

This chain uses TRBV19 with TRBJ2-2, with D perhaps matching TRBD1 (6 bases). Germline V gene lookup returns CDR1 LNHDA and CDR2 SQIVND (reference sequence). This CDR3 has 12 amino acids. The germline V and J ends were trimmed by 6 bases and 4 bases, with 6 bases remaining between them. The CDR3 spells CASRDSTGELFF. CDR3 nucleotides: TGTGCCAGTAGGGACAGCACCGGGGAGCTGTTTTTT.

The V and J genes are TRBV6-2 or TRBV6-3 and TRBJ2-7; 8 bases are a match to TRBD1. Losses at the gene ends were 5 bases for V and 2 bases for J; bases not matched to a gene: 8. Germline V CDR1 and CDR2: MNHEY, SVGEGT. The CDR3 has 15 residues. DNA of the CDR3: TGTGCCAGCAGTCGCGACAGGGGCGATACCTACGAGCAGTACTTC. Translation: CASSRDRGDTYEQYF.

This chain connects TRBV7-9 to TRBJ2-2; tentative D call: TRBD1 (6 bases). This CDR3 has 15 residues. CDR1 and CDR2 from the germline V gene are SEHNR and FQNEAQ (reference sequence). The ends were cut back, 5 bases at V and 6 bases at J, with 16 bases in the middle. The DNA of the CDR3 is TGTGCCAGCAGCGCGCCGGGACAAAGGTCCGGGGAGCTGTTTTTT. It is translated as CASSAPGQRSGELFF.

The V call is TRBV5-6, the J call TRBJ2-4; TRBD2 agrees at 8 bases. The germline V gene has CDR1 SGHDT and CDR2 YYEEEE. This CDR3 has 13 residues. The ends lost 3 bases at V and 6 bases at J; junction bases unmatched: 2. The CDR3 bases are TGTGCCAGCAGCTACCGGGGGGGAAACATTCAGTACTTC. The encoded protein is CASSYRGGNIQYF. Combining the CDR3 with reference TRBV5-6 and TRBJ2-4 gives the whole variable domain DAGVTQSPTHLIKTRGQQVTLRCSPKSGHDTVSWYQQALGQGPQFIFQYYEEEERQRGNFPDRFSGHQFPNYSSELNVNALLLGDSALYLCASSYRGGNIQYFGAGTRLSVL.

The V gene is TRBV10-3, the J gene TRBJ1-1; tentative D call: TRBD1 (5 bases). The V end was cut by 6 bases, the J end by 4 bases, with 12 bases between. CDR3 length equals 13 residues. Germline V gives CDR1 ENHRY, CDR2 SYGVKD. In DNA, the CDR3 is TGTGCCATCAGCCGGGTCGGGGGCACTGAAGCTTTCTTT. Translating it yields CAISRVGGTEAFF.

This CDR3 reads CAISDRDRGRIYEQYF. DNA for the CDR3: TGTGCCATCAGTGATCGCGACAGGGGGCGAATCTACGAGCAGTACTTC. The chain links TRBV10-3 to TRBJ2-7; TRBD1 matches 10 bases. V lost 3 bases and J lost 3; bases outside the gene matches: 8. Germline CDR1 reads ENHRY; CDR2 reads SYGVKD. The length of the CDR3 is 16 residues.

This clone was picked up one time. The chain has TRBV2 and TRBJ2-2; 10 bases line up with TRBD1. Germline values: CDR1 SNHLY, CDR2 FYNNEI. CDR3 length: 14 amino acids. V was clipped by 6 bases and J by 4 bases; unmatched bases: 2. The CDR3 region has the DNA TGTGCCAGCAGGGACAGGGGGGTCACCGGGGAGCTGTTTTTT. Encoded protein: CASRDRGVTGELFF.

The chain is built from TRBV4-1 and TRBJ2-7, with TRBD2 matching 10 bases. Germline CDR1 and CDR2: MGHRA and YSYEKL. J lost 5 bases, V lost 0 bases, and 10 bases had no gene match. The CDR3 spans 17 residues. CDR3 DNA sequence: TGCGCCAGCAGCCAAGAAAGAGGACTAGCGGTTAAAGACGAGCAGTACTTC. Amino acid sequence: CASSQERGLAVKDEQYF.

The J gene is TRBJ2-2, the V gene TRBV5-4; tentatively, D is TRBD1 (5 bases). The CDR3 is 16 residues long. Germline CDR1 and CDR2: SGHNT and YYREEE (reference sequence). The germline V and J ends were trimmed by 3 bases and 1 base, with 13 bases remaining between them. For the CDR3, the DNA is TGTGCCAGCAGCTCGCTTGGGGCGGTGAACACCGGGGAGCTGTTTTTT. This codes for CASSSLGAVNTGELFF.

The rearrangement links TRBV7-6 to TRBJ2-1; D might be TRBD1 (6 bases). Germline CDR1 and CDR2: SGHVS and FNYEAQ. The CDR3 is 15 residues long. Trimming stripped 3 bases from V and 3 bases from J, with 12 bases between. In DNA form, the CDR3 reads TGTGCCAGCAGCTTCAGATCGGACAGCTACAATGAGCAGTTCTTC. It yields the protein CASSFRSDSYNEQFF.

V usage is TRBV7-2 and J usage is TRBJ2-1, with 8 nucleotides matching TRBD2. This CDR3 spans 14 amino acids. V shed 2 bases and J 9 bases; nucleotides not matched to a gene: 6. The germline V gene encodes CDR1 SGHTA and CDR2 FQGNSA. The CDR3 here is CASSLPGLVFEQFF. The CDR3 nucleotides are TGTGCCAGCAGCTTACCGGGACTAGTGTTTGAGCAGTTCTTC.

The V call is TRBV11-2, the J call TRBJ2-7; D remains ambiguous. The CDR3 length is 13 residues. Germline CDR1 and CDR2: SGHAT and FQNNGV. With 5 bases removed from V and 7 bases from J, the gap between germline ends came to 15 bases. The CDR3 loop is CASSPRNGLEQYF. The CDR3 DNA follows: TGTGCCAGCAGCCCTCGTAATGGGCTTGAGCAGTACTTC.

The rearrangement links TRBV3-1 (or the pseudogene TRBV3-2) to TRBJ1-4; TRBD1 is a possible D gene (5 bases). The germline V and J ends were trimmed by 3 bases and 8 bases, with 19 bases remaining between them. The V gene's germline CDR1 is LGHDT and CDR2 YNNKEL (reference sequence). This CDR3 contains 16 residues. The CDR3 nucleotides read TGTGCCAGCAGCCACAAGAGCAGGGCAGAAGAAGAAAAACTGTTTTTT. It encodes CASSHKSRAEEEKLFF.

The rearrangement joins TRBV5-1 to TRBJ2-7; D not certain. Germline V gives CDR1 SGHRS, CDR2 YFSETQ. The V end was cut by 4 bases, the J end by 7 bases, with 12 bases between. The CDR3 totals 12 residues. CDR3 region: CASSKEVGEQYF. CDR3 DNA sequence: TGCGCCAGCAGCAAAGAGGTCGGGGAGCAGTACTTC.

The chain employs TRBV6-5 and TRBJ2-1; maybe TRBD1 (6 bases). CDR1 MNHEY and CDR2 SVGAGI come from the germline V gene. The CDR3 loop spans 13 amino acids. The V end lost 5 bases, the J end lost 10 bases, and 15 bases lay between the germline ends. CDR3: CASSPRQVWEQFF. DNA for the CDR3: TGTGCCAGCAGTCCCAGACAGGTTTGGGAGCAGTTCTTC.